A single sample is the source of the 16 T cell receptor beta chains below, sequenced in a study of Japanese encephalitis immunity and Zika vaccine responses. For over 5 days, PBMCs labeled with CFSE were cultured with peptide pools at roughly 1 ug/mL each. Proliferating CD4 T cells were sorted unfixed as live CD56-CD19-CD16-CD3+CD4+ CFSE-low cells. MiXCR, applied by TCRdb to the 5' RACE reads, yields one record per CDR3 protein. The data contain 550 to 750 distinct CDR3 sequences, 3.5% to 4% of them singletons. This sample comprised antigen-activated CD4+ T cells from blood, cultured, obtained during a Zika inactivated vaccine study. The receptor source for this set is an adult woman who received an inactivated Zika virus vaccine.

This clonotype was seen many times. The gene calls are TRBV27 and TRBJ1-2; D remains ambiguous. CDR3 length: 14 residues. The germline gives CDR1 MNHEY, CDR2 SMNVEV (reference sequence). With 4 bases removed from V and 2 bases from J, the gap between germline ends came to 11 bases. CDR3 region: CASSSPGLNYGYTF. The CDR3 DNA follows: TGTGCCAGCAGTTCTCCCGGGCTGAACTATGGCTACACCTTC.

This clonotype is hyperexpanded (1% or more) by share. J is TRBJ2-2 and V is TRBV7-2; maybe TRBD2 (7 bases). Trimming took 1 base from V and 5 from J, leaving 11 bases between them. Germline values: CDR1 SGHTA, CDR2 FQGNSA. CDR3 length: 15 residues. CDR3 region: CASSLDGGHTGELFF. CDR3 in DNA: TGTGCCAGCAGCTTAGACGGGGGGCATACCGGGGAGCTGTTTTTT.

By share, this clonotype ranks as large (0.1 to 1%). This chain connects TRBV7-2 to TRBJ2-3; D not resolved. CDR3 length equals 14 residues. CDR1 is SGHTA, CDR2 FQGNSA, per germline. V lost 1 base, J lost 2 bases, and 7 bases lay in between. The CDR3 sequence: CASSLGKFTDTQYF. Written as DNA, the CDR3 is TGTGCCAGCAGCTTAGGGAAGTTCACAGATACGCAGTATTTT.

By share, this clonotype counts as large. The chain carries TRBV24-1 and TRBJ1-4, with D perhaps TRBD1 (5 bases). In germline, CDR1 is KGHDR, CDR2 SFDVKD. This CDR3 has 18 amino acids. Deletions cut 9 bases from V and 8 bases from J, with 30 bases between. Here the CDR3 reads CATFSNWGDYGGHEKLFF. Here the CDR3 DNA reads TGTGCCACCTTCTCGAACTGGGGGGATTACGGTGGCCACGAAAAACTGTTTTTT.

This clonotype was found many times. This sequence joins TRBV6-4 and TRBJ1-5; D is unclear. Germline V gene sequence: CDR1 MRHNA, CDR2 SNTAGT. V was trimmed by 5 bases and J by 2 bases, leaving 7 bases between them. The CDR3 loop spans 13 amino acids. The DNA for the CDR3 is TGTGCCAGCAGTCCGGAAGGCAATCAGCCCCAGCATTTT. Translating gives CASSPEGNQPQHF.

This clonotype is large by share. V is TRBV12-3 or TRBV12-4 and J is TRBJ2-7; TRBD1 might be the D (6 bases). The ends were cut back, 2 bases at V and 3 bases at J, with 11 bases in the middle. CDR3 length: 14 amino acids. The CDR3 bases are TGTGCCAGCAGTTTAAACAGGGAACGCTACGAGCAGTACTTC. Its translation: CASSLNRERYEQYF.

By sample share, this clonotype is large. This chain connects TRBV21-1 to TRBJ2-5. TRBV21-1 is a known pseudogene. The CDR3 is made up of 17 amino acids. The CDR3 coding sequence is TGTGCCAGCAGCAAAGAAGGCACACTACATGGAGAAGAGACCCAGTACTTC. Encoded protein: CASSKEGTLHGEETQYF.

This clonotype is judged large. The chain couples TRBV20-1 to TRBJ1-2; D unclear. V gave up 6 bases and J gave up 4 bases, with 12 bases separating them. CDR1 and CDR2 (germline): DFQATT, SNEGSKA (reference sequence). This CDR3 is built from 12 residues. The CDR3 protein is CSAATEGYGYTF. In DNA, the CDR3 is TGCAGTGCCGCCACAGAGGGCTATGGCTACACCTTC.

This clonotype qualifies as medium-sized. The chain couples TRBV4-3 to TRBJ1-6, with 7 positions matching TRBD1. The CDR3 is 15 amino acids. V shed 7 bases and J 4 bases; nucleotides not matched to a gene: 7. Germline CDR1 reads LGHNA; CDR2 reads YSLEER. The CDR3 protein is CASTFSGQYNSPLHF. CDR3 coding DNA: TGCGCCAGCACGTTTTCGGGACAGTATAATTCACCCCTCCACTTT.

In this sample, this clonotype turned up once. CDR3 nucleotide sequence: TGTGCCAGCAGCACCCCGACTAGCGGGGCGGAGACCCAGTACTTC. Translating it yields CASSTPTSGAETQYF. The chain carries TRBV28 and TRBJ2-5; 11 nucleotides agree with TRBD2. With V trimmed by 6 bases and J by 5 bases, 8 bases remained unmatched. Germline V gives CDR1 MDHEN, CDR2 SYDVKM. This CDR3 spans 15 amino acids.

This clonotype is labeled as medium-sized. The rearrangement joins TRBV2 to TRBJ2-3; 7 nucleotides match TRBD2. V shed 5 bases and J 6 bases; nucleotides not matched to a gene: 8. The CDR3 runs to 14 residues. Germline V gives CDR1 SNHLY, CDR2 FYNNEI. The CDR3 loop reads CASSPRTSSDTQYF. In nucleotides, the CDR3 is TGTGCCAGCAGTCCTCGGACTAGTTCGGATACGCAGTATTTT.

This clonotype was detected many times. The gene calls are TRBV6-2 or TRBV6-3 and TRBJ2-7, with 11 bases fitting TRBD2. Trimming at V came to 4 bases and at J to 0 bases, leaving 5 bases not matched to a gene. Looked up from germline, CDR1 is MNHEY and CDR2 is SVGEGT. The CDR3 spans 16 residues. DNA for the CDR3: TGTGCCAGCAGTTCCGGACTAGCGGGTATCTCCTACGAGCAGTACTTC. Amino acids: CASSSGLAGISYEQYF.

This clonotype counts as medium-sized (0.01 to 0.1%). The chain employs TRBV28 and TRBJ1-6; D gene unclear. V dropped 1 base and J dropped 10 bases, with 14 bases sitting between them. CDR1 is MDHEN and CDR2 is SYDVKM in the germline V gene. CDR3 length: 15 residues. The CDR3 loop is CASSLLEGVGSPLHF. The CDR3 DNA sequence: TGTGCCAGCAGTTTATTGGAGGGAGTGGGATCACCCCTCCACTTT.

This clonotype is labeled medium-sized. The V gene is TRBV7-2, the J gene TRBJ1-1; D may be TRBD1 (6 bases). Per the germline V gene, CDR1 is SGHTA and CDR2 is FQGNSA. V lost 6 bases and J 5 bases, leaving 16 bases between the germline ends. The CDR3 consists of 14 residues. The CDR3, as DNA: TGTGCCAGCAGAATCGGGGGGCTGGGGACTGAAGCTTTCTTT. This translates into CASRIGGLGTEAFF. The full variable domain, rest sourced from reference TRBV7-2 and TRBJ1-1, is GAGVSQSPSNKVTEKGKDVELRCDPISGHTALYWYRQSLGQGLEFLIYFQGNSAPDKSGLPSDRFSAERTGGSVSTLTIQRTQQEDSAVYLCASRIGGLGTEAFFGQGTRLTVV.

On this clonotype: A much larger clone differs by one base, so this may be a read error. The DNA for the CDR3 is TGTGCCAGCAGCTTAGAGCAGGGGGTACAGCCCCAGAATTTT. It specifies CASSLEQGVQPQNF. The chain carries TRBV7-9 and TRBJ1-5; 7 bases agree with TRBD1. This CDR3 is built from 14 residues. The germline gives CDR1 SEHNR, CDR2 FQNEAQ (reference sequence).

Sample share makes this clonotype hyperexpanded. V and J are TRBV29-1 and TRBJ1-6, with D unclear. Germline V CDR1 and CDR2: SQVTM, ANQGSEA. CDR3 length: 12 residues. The V gene lost 7 bases and the J gene lost 9 bases, with 13 bases spanning the gap. The CDR3 loop is CSAAENSSPLHF. CDR3 nucleotides: TGCAGCGCCGCAGAAAATAGTTCACCCCTCCACTTT. Together with reference TRBV29-1 and TRBJ1-6, the CDR3 gives the full variable domain: SAVISQKPSRDICQRGTSLTIQCQVDSQVTMMFWYRQQPGQSLTLIATANQGSEATYESGFVIDKFPISRPNLTFSTLTVSNMSPEDSSIYLCSAAENSSPLHFGNGTRLTVT.